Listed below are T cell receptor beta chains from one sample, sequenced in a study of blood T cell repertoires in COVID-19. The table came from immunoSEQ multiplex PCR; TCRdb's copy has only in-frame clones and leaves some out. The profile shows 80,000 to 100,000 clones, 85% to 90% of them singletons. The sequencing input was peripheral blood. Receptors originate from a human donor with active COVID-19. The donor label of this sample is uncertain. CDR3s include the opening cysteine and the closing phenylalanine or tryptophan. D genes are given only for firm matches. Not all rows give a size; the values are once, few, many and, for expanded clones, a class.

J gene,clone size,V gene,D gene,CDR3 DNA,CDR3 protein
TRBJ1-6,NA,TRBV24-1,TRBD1,TGTGCCAAAGGACCCGGGACAGGCCGGGACCTCCACTTT,CAKGPGTGRDLHF
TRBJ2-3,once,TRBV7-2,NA,TGTGCCAGCAGCCCCACTATGATCACAGATACGCAGTATTTT,CASSPTMITDTQYF
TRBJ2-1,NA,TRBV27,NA,TGTGCCAGCAGTTTTACTGACAATGAGCAGTTCTTC,CASSFTDNEQFF
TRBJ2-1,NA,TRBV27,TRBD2,TGTGCCAGCAGTTTTGGACTAGCGGGAACCTACAATGAGCAGTTCTTC,CASSFGLAGTYNEQFF
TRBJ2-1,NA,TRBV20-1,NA,TGCAGTGCTAGTACTCACTCCTACAATGAGCAGTTCTTC,CSASTHSYNEQFF
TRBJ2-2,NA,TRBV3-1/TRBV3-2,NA,TGTGCCAGCAGCCAAGAATCAGGGGACACCGGGGAGCTGTTTTTT,CASSQESGDTGELFF
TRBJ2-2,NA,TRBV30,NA,TGTGCCTGGAGTGTAACAGGAACGAGGACCGGGGAGCTGTTTTTT,CAWSVTGTRTGELFF
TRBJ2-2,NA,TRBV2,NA,TGTGCCAGCAGGGGGATATATGCGGGCAGCGGGGAGCTGTTTTTT,CASRGIYAGSGELFF
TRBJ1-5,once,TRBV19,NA,TGTGCCAGTAGTTTGGCAATCTCCACCGGCAATCAGCCCCAGCATTTT,CASSLAISTGNQPQHF
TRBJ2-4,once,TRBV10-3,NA,TGTGCCATCAGCCCCTCAGATATCAGGGGTCTAGCCAAAAACATTCAGTACTTC,CAISPSDIRGLAKNIQYF
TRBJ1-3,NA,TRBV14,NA,TGTGCCAGCAGCCAAGTAGGTGGTTGGAGTTATCGCTCTGGAAACACCATATATTTT,CASSQVGGWSYRSGNTIYF
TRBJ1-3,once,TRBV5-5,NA,TGTGCCAGCGGTTCCGGAACAGGCCTGGGGTCTGGAAACACCATATATTTT,CASGSGTGLGSGNTIYF
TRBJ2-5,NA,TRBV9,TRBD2,TGTGCCAGCAGCGCCCGGGCGGGGGGAGAGACCCAGTACTTC,CASSARAGGETQYF
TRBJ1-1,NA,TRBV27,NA,TGTGCCAGCAGGGACAGTATGAACACTGAAGCTTTCTTT,CASRDSMNTEAFF
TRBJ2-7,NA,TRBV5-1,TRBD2,TGCGCCAGCAGCTTGACTAGCGATGCTGAGCAGTACTTC,CASSLTSDAEQYF
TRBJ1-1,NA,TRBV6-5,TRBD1,TGTGCCAGCAGCCGGGACAGGCCGGGGTCTGAAGCTTTCTTT,CASSRDRPGSEAFF
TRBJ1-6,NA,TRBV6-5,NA,TGTGCCAGCATCAGTGACACATATAATTCACCCCTCCACTTT,CASISDTYNSPLHF